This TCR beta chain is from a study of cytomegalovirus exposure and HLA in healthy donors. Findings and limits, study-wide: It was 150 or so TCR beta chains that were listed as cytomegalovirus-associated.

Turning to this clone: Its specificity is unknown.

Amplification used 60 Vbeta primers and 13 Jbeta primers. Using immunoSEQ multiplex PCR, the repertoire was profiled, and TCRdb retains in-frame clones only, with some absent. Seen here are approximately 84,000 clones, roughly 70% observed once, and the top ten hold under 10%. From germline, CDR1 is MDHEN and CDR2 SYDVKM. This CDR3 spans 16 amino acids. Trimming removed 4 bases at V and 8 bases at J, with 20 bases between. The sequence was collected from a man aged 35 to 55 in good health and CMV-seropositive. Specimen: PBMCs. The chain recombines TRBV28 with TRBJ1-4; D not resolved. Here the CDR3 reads CASSSLPYGGSEKLFF. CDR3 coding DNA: TGTGCCAGCAGTTCACTTCCCTATGGAGGTTCGGAAAAACTGTTTTTT.